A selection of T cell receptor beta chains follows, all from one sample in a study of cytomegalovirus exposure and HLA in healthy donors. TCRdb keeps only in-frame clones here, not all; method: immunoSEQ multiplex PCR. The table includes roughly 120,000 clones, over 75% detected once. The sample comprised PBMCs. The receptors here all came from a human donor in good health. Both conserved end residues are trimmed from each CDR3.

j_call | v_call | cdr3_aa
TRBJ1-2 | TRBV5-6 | ASSSGGVNYGYT
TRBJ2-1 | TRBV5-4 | ASSGGTSAYNEQF
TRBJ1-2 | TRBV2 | ASSPDVGGWRYT
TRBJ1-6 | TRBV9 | ASSAHGSSYNSPLH
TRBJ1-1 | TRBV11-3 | ASSSRTGNTEAF
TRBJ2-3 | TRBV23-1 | ASSSRYPSSVSTDTQY
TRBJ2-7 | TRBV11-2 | ASSRQGPLYEQY
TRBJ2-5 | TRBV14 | ASSQAGAAVVQY
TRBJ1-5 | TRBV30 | AWSPKNIGTGGFWQPQH
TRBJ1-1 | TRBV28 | ASSLTGYRTF